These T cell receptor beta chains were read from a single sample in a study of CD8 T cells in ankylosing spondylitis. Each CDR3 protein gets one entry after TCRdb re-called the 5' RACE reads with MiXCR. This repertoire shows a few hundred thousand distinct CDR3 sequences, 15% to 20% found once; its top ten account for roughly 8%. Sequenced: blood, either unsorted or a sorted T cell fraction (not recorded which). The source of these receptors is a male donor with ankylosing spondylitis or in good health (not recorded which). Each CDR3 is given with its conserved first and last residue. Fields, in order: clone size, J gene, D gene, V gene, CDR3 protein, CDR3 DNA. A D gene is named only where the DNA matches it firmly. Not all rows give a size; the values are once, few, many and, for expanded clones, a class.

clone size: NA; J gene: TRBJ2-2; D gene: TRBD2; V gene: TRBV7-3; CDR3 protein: CASSLLAGGAGELFF; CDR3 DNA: TGTGCCAGCAGCTTACTAGCGGGCGGAGCCGGGGAGCTGTTTTTT
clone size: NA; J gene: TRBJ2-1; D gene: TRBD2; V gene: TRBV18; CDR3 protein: CASSLQGLALYNEQFF; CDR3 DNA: TGTGCCAGCTCACTCCAGGGACTAGCGCTCTACAATGAGCAGTTCTTC
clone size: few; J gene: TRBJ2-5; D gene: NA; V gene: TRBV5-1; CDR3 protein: CASSLAIPDEETQYF; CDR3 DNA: TGCGCCAGCAGCTTGGCCATACCAGACGAAGAGACCCAGTACTTC
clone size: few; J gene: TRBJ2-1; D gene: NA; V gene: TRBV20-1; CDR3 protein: CSAPPWGGSSYNEQFF; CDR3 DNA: TGCAGTGCCCCGCCGTGGGGCGGGTCTTCCTACAATGAGCAGTTCTTC
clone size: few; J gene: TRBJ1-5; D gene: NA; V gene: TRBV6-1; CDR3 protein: CASTQIGGSNQPQHF; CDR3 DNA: TGTGCCAGCACCCAAATTGGGGGAAGCAATCAGCCCCAGCATTTT
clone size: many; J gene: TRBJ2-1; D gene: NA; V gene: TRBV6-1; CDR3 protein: CASGVLGGNEQFF; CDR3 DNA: TGTGCCAGCGGGGTCTTGGGGGGAAATGAGCAGTTCTTC
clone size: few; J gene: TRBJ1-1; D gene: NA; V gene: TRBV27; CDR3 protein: CASGSQGLGTEAFF; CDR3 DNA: TGTGCCAGCGGTTCGCAGGGGTTGGGTACTGAAGCTTTCTTT
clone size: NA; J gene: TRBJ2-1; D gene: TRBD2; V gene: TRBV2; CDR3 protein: CASSEASSGSASYNEQFF; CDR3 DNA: TGTGCCAGCAGTGAAGCCAGTAGCGGGAGCGCGTCCTACAATGAGCAGTTCTTC
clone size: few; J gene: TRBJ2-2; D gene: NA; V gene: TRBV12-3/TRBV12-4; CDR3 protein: CASGTENTGELFF; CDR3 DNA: TGTGCCAGCGGGACCGAGAACACCGGGGAGCTGTTTTTT
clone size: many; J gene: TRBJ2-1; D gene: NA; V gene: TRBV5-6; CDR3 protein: CASSPRGSGSYNEQFF; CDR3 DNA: TGTGCCAGCAGCCCCAGGGGATCGGGGTCCTACAATGAGCAGTTCTTC
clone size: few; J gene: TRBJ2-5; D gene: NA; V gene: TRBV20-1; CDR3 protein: CSARAQDRLQETQYF; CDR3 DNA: TGCAGTGCTAGGGCTCAGGACAGACTACAAGAGACCCAGTACTTC
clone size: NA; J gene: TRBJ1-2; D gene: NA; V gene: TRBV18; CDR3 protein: CASSLLGNNYGYTF; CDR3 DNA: TGTGCCAGCTCACTTTTGGGCAATAACTATGGCTACACCTTC
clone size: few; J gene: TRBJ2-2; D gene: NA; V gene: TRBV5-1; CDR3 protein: CASSSNRDMWNTGELFF; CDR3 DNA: TGCGCCAGCAGCTCGAACAGGGATATGTGGAACACCGGGGAGCTGTTTTTT
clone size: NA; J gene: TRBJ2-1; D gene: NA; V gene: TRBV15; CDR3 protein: CATSRDRGYEQFF; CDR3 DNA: TGTGCCACCAGCAGAGATCGGGGGTACGAGCAGTTCTTC
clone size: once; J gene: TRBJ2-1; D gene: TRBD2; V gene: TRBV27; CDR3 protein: CASQRAGGSYNEQFF; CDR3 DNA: TGTGCCAGCCAGAGGGCGGGGGGATCCTACAATGAGCAGTTCTTC
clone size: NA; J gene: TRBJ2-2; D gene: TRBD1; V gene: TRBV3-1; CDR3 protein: CASSPSGTDVTGELFF; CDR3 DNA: TGTGCTAGCAGCCCCTCCGGGACAGATGTCACCGGGGAGCTGTTTTTT
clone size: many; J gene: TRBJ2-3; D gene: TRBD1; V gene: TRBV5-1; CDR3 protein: CASSPGQDTDTQYF; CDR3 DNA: TGCGCCAGCAGCCCCGGACAGGACACAGATACGCAGTATTTT
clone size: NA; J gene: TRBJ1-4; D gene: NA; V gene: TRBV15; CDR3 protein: CATSSYRATNEKLFF; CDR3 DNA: TGTGCCACCAGCTCTTACAGGGCAACTAATGAAAAACTGTTTTTT
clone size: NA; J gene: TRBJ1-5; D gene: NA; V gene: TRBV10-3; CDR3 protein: CAISDPNQPQHF; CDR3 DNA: TGTGCCATCAGTGACCCCAATCAGCCCCAGCATTTT
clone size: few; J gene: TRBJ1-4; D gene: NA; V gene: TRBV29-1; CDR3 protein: CSVEQPNEKLFF; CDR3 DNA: TGCAGCGTTGAGCAGCCGAATGAAAAACTGTTTTTT
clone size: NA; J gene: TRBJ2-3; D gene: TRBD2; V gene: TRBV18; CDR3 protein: CASRSSGTDTQYF; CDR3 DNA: TGTGCCAGTCGTTCGAGCGGGACGGATACGCAGTATTTT
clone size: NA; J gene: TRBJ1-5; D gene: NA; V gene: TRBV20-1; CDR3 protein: CSARADRERSNQPQHF; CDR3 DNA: TGCAGTGCTAGAGCGGATCGGGAGAGGAGCAATCAGCCCCAGCATTTT
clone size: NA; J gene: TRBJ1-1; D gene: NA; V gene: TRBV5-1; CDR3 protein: CASSLGSNPGTEAFF; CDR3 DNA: TGCGCCAGCAGCTTGGGGAGCAACCCTGGCACTGAAGCTTTCTTT
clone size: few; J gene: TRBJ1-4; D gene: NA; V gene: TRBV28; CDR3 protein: CASSLNRAGNEKLFF; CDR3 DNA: TGTGCCAGCAGTCTAAACAGGGCTGGTAATGAAAAACTGTTTTTT
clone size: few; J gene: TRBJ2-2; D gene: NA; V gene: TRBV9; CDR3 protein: CASSVVRDGELFF; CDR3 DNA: TGTGCCAGCAGCGTAGTAAGGGATGGGGAGCTGTTTTTT
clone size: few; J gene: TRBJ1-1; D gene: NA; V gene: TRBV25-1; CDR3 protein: CASSDRQKNTEAFF; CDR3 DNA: TGTGCCAGCAGTGACCGACAGAAGAACACTGAAGCTTTCTTT
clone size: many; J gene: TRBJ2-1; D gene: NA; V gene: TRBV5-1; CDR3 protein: CASSFSGTNYNEQFF; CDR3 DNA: TGCGCCAGCAGCTTTTCCGGGACCAACTACAATGAGCAGTTCTTC
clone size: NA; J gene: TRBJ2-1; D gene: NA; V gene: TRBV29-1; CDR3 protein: CSVEAWGQSDNEQFF; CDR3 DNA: TGCAGCGTTGAAGCCTGGGGGCAGTCTGACAATGAGCAGTTCTTC
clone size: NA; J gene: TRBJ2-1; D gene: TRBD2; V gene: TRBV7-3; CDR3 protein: CASSSSSLAGAYEQFF; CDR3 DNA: TGTGCCAGCAGCTCCTCGTCCCTAGCGGGGGCTTATGAGCAGTTCTTC
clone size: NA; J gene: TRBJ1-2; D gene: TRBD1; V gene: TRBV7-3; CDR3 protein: CASSSTGYYTF; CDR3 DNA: TGTGCCAGCAGCTCGACAGGGTACTACACCTTC
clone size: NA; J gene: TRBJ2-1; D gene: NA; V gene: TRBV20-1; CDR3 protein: CSARDTRGLYNEQFF; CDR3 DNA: TGCAGTGCTAGAGATACTCGGGGACTCTACAATGAGCAGTTCTTC
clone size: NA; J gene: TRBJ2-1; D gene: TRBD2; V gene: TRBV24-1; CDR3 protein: CATSGPGGTGNEQFF; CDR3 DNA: TGTGCCACCAGTGGGCCCGGGGGGACCGGCAATGAGCAGTTCTTC
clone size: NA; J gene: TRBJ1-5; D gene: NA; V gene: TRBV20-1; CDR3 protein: CSAREQDHQPQHF; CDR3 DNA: TGCAGTGCTAGAGAACAGGACCATCAGCCCCAGCATTTT
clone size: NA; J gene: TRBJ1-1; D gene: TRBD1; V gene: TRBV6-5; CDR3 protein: CASSSRTGYPEAFF; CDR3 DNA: TGTGCCAGCAGTTCACGGACAGGGTATCCTGAAGCTTTCTTT
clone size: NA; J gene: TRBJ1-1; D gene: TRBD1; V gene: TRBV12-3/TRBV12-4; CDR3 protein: CASSRDRDTEAFF; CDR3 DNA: TGTGCCAGCAGTCGGGACAGGGACACTGAAGCTTTCTTT
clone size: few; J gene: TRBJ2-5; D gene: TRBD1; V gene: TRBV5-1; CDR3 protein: CASSFQGVGETQYF; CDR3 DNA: TGCGCCAGCAGCTTTCAGGGGGTCGGGGAGACCCAGTACTTC
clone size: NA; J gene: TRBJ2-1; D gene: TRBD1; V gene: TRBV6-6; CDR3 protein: CASTGQGRRQFF; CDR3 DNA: TGTGCCAGCACCGGACAGGGGAGGAGGCAGTTCTTC
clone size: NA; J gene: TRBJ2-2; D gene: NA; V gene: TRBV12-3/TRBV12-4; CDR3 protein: CASSLLGGGELFF; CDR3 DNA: TGTGCCAGCAGCCTGCTAGGGGGCGGGGAGCTGTTTTTT
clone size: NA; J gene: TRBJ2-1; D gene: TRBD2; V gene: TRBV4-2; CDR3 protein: CASSQPTAGVGTYNEQFF; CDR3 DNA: TGTGCCAGCAGCCAACCTACGGCGGGAGTAGGCACCTACAATGAGCAGTTCTTC
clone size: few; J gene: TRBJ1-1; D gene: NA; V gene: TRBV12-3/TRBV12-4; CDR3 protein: CASSQSRGNTEAFF; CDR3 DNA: TGTGCCAGCAGCCAATCAAGGGGTAACACTGAAGCTTTCTTT
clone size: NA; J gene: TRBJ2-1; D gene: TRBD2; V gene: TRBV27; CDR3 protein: CAGSRGSPSYNEQFF; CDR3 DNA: TGTGCCGGCAGCCGCGGGAGTCCCTCCTACAATGAGCAGTTCTTC
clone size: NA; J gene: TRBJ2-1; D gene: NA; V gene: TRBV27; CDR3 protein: CASRGLNNEQFF; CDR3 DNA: TGTGCCAGCAGGGGATTAAACAATGAGCAGTTCTTC
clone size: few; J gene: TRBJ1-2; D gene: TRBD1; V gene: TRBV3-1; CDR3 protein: CASSHTGDGPYGYTF; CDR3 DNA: TGTGCCAGCAGCCACACAGGGGACGGGCCTTATGGCTACACCTTC
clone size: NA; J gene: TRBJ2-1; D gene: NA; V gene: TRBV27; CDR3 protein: CASSFQGIDGNEQFF; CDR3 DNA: TGTGCCAGCAGTTTTCAGGGGATCGATGGCAATGAGCAGTTCTTC